The T cell receptor beta chain described here comes from a study of T cell responses to AZD1222 COVID-19 vaccine. Sequenced by immunoSEQ multiplex PCR; TCRdb stores in-frame clones only, minus some. The repertoire includes around 180,000 clones, around 89% of them detected once, and around 6.4% sits in the top ten. Remarks on this clone: The antigen is unknown.

The study's findings and limits: Most donors were white British and more were female, and clonal diversity was possibly underestimated. Reportedly, close to half of spike-specific TCRs are directed against unmutated variant regions. No repertoire was sampled before or during the peak T cell response, only after it. Among AZD1222 vaccinees, only 6 or 7 were seropositive at baseline.

The CDR3 extends over 16 amino acids. Germline assignment: CDR1 SGHRS and CDR2 YFSETQ. V lost 8 bases, J lost 2 bases, and 19 bases lay in between. The TCR comes from an adult in good health. The V and J genes are TRBV5-1 and TRBJ2-2; tentative D call: TRBD1 (6 bases). The material was peripheral blood, obtained on day 0 of AZD1222 vaccination. Here the CDR3 reads CASHRTGTFNTGELFF. CDR3 bases: TGCGCCAGTCACCGTACCGGGACATTTAACACCGGGGAGCTGTTTTTT.